This T cell receptor (beta chain) was observed in a study of T cells expressing NK-cell markers. Study-level results: The leading position in the CD3+CD56-NKG2C+ fraction of several donors also went to these clonotypes.

The germline V gene has CDR1 SGHRS and CDR2 YFSETQ. The CDR3 runs 14 residues. With respect to this clonotype: The antigen is not known.

Reanalyzing the 5' RACE reads, TCRdb keeps one entry per CDR3 protein, without DNA. Found here are roughly 390,000 distinct CDR3 sequences; the top ten clones hold about 10%. This clonotype was sampled from a woman between 45 and 60 years old in good health. The sample comprised blood T cells: a sorted CD56 or NKG2C T cell subset, CD4+ or CD8+ T cells, or bulk PBMC T cells (not recorded which). The J gene is TRBJ1-2, the V gene TRBV5-1. CDR3 loop: CASSLVPGNYGYTF. Full variable domain (missing parts from reference TRBV5-1 and TRBJ1-2): KAGVTQTPRYLIKTRGQQVTLSCSPISGHRSVSWYQQTPGQGLQFLFEYFSETQRNKGNFPGRFSGRQFSNSRSEMNVSTLELGDSALYLCASSLVPGNYGYTFGSGTRLTVV.